The T cell receptor beta chain described here comes from a study of shared clonotypes between healthy human individuals. Whole-study findings and limits: Donors were few, which limited the genetic and exposure-history diversity represented.

Recent vaccinations or acute infections were absent in the healthy HIV-negative adult donors. Sequencing used immunoSEQ multiplex PCR; TCRdb keeps in-frame clones, though not all of them. The sample has nearly 750,000 clones, approximately 77% seen once. This clone was recorded a few times. Its antigen is currently unknown. The CDR3 loop spans 14 amino acids. Trimming removed 7 bases from V and 3 bases from J, with 13 bases in between. Germline V gene lookup returns CDR1 MNHEY and CDR2 SVGAGI. The sample taken for sequencing was memory CD4+ T cells sorted from blood. Noted subset: CD45RA-negative fraction. This clonotype originated in a woman aged 25 to 39 in good health. The chain links TRBV6-5 to TRBJ1-5; D ambiguous. CDR3 in DNA: TGTGCCAGCACCCCCAGAGGGCCCAATCAGCCCCAGCATTTT. This sequence encodes CASTPRGPNQPQHF.